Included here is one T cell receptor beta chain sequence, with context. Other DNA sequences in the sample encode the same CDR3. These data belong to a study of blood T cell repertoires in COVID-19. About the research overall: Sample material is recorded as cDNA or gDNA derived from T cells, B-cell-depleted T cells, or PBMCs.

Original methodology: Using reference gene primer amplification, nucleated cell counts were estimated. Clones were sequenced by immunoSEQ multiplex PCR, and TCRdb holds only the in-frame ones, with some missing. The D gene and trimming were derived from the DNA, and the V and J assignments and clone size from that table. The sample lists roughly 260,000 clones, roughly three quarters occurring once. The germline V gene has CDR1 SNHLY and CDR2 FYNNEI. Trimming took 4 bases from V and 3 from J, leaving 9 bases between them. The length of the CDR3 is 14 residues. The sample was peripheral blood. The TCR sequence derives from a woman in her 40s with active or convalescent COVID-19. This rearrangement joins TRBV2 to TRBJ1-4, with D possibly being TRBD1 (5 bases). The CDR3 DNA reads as TGTGCCAGCAGTGTCGGGGGTGCTAATGAAAAACTGTTTTTT. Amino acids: CASSVGGANEKLFF.